This TCR beta chain was sequenced for a study of blood T cells in healthy people across ages. CDR3 length equals 16 residues. The germline V gene encodes CDR1 KGHSH and CDR2 LQKENI. Per-sample PBMC isolation yielded at least 6 million cells. Findings and caveats of the study: Among T cells, TCR beta diversity per million cells dropped roughly linearly as age rose. Diversity was higher, and naive CD4+ cells more numerous, in long-lived donors than in aged donors.

Combining a sample-barcoded 5' primer with a J-beta primer mix, a second PCR ran for 7 to 11 cycles. TCRdb reanalysed the 5' RACE reads using MiXCR and keeps one entry per CDR3 protein. The sample holds around 1.5 million distinct CDR3 sequences, 42% seen once. As for this clonotype: Its antigen is unidentified.

The receptor was isolated from a woman between 18 and 29 years old in good health. The rearrangement uses TRBV18 and TRBJ2-1; 9 nucleotides line up with TRBD2. The better agreement between TRBJ2-7 and the DNA end casts doubt on the J call. Sample: blood. The CDR3 coding sequence is TGTGCCAGCTCACCCCGACCCCTAGCGGGGTACAATGAGCAGTACTTC. Amino acids: CASSPRPLAGYNEQYF.